This entry concerns a single T cell receptor (beta chain). The sample comes from a study of blood T cell repertoires in COVID-19. As for the study in general: Donors in the United States, Italy and Spain gave samples during acute or convalescent COVID-19. T cells, B-cell-depleted T cells, or PBMCs supplied cDNA or gDNA.

In Seattle, patients joined the study during active infection and were tracked longitudinally. Per the original methods: The authors estimated nucleated cell counts from reference gene primer amplification. Sequencing was performed with immunoSEQ multiplex PCR; in TCRdb, only in-frame clones are kept and a portion is missing. V and J calls and clone size are as listed in that table; D and trimming were resolved from the DNA. Counted here are some 59,000 clones, over 60% occurring once; the ten biggest clones make up about 20%. From germline, CDR1 is SEHNR and CDR2 FQNEAQ (reference sequence). V lost 1 base to trimming and J lost 9 bases, with 9 bases between them. The CDR3 runs 13 residues.

The sequence came from a man aged 25 to 40 with COVID-19, enrolled during active disease. Sequencing input: peripheral blood. The chain joins TRBV7-9 to TRBJ2-2, with D maybe TRBD2 (5 bases). The CDR3 coding sequence is TGTGCCAGCAGCTTAGGGGGAGAGAGGGAGCTGTTTTTT. Translation gives CASSLGGERELFF.